The 23 T cell receptor beta chains presented below share a single source sample, sequenced in a study of blood T cell repertoires in COVID-19. Profiling relied on immunoSEQ multiplex PCR, and the TCRdb table lists in-frame clones only, not all of them. Found here are around 250,000 clones, more than 85% of them singletons; the top ten hold roughly 2.8%. The specimen sequenced was PBMCs or T cells enriched from blood (not recorded which). These TCRs come from a man aged 35 to 55 who had been exposed to COVID-19.

This chain joins TRBV5-1 and TRBJ1-1; D perhaps matches TRBD1 (5 bases). This CDR3 comprises 14 residues. V shed 0 bases and J shed 7 bases, with 13 bases lying between them. Germline-derived CDR1 and CDR2 are SGHRS and YFSETQ. The CDR3 DNA sequence: TGCGCCAGCAGCTTGGGTTTGACAGAAAATGAAGCTTTCTTT. Translation gives CASSLGLTENEAFF.

The chain is built from TRBV9 and TRBJ2-5; a possible D gene is TRBD1 (6 bases). The germline gives CDR1 SGDLS, CDR2 YYNGEE. Trimming stripped 2 bases from V and 2 bases from J, with 7 bases between. The CDR3 consists of 13 residues. This chain's CDR3 is CASSVTGQETQYF. As DNA, the CDR3 is TGTGCCAGCAGCGTCACAGGGCAAGAGACCCAGTACTTC.

The gene calls are TRBV11-2 and TRBJ2-5; TRBD1 agrees at 10 bases. The germline gives CDR1 SGHAT, CDR2 FQNNGV. J lost 5 bases, V lost 7 bases, and 10 bases had no gene match. CDR3 length equals 15 residues. The CDR3 nucleotides are TGTGCCAGCACGTCCAAGGGACAGGGGTGGGAGACCCAGTACTTC. Residues: CASTSKGQGWETQYF.

V usage is TRBV28 and J usage is TRBJ2-2; 8 nucleotides match TRBD1. The CDR3 has 14 amino acids. Germline values: CDR1 MDHEN, CDR2 SYDVKM. Germline trimming cut 4 bases from V and 7 bases from J; bases unmatched to any gene: 5. The CDR3 DNA reads TGTGCCAGCAGTTCTGGACAGGGTCACGGGGAGCTGTTTTTT. Residues: CASSSGQGHGELFF.

V gene TRBV28 combines with J gene TRBJ1-2; 7 bases are a match to TRBD1. Germline loops: CDR1 MDHEN, CDR2 SYDVKM. Trimming cost V 6 bases and J 1 base; bases outside gene matches: 8. This CDR3 has 15 residues. CDR3 coding DNA: TGTGCCAGCAGCCTATCGGGGACAGTTAACTATGGCTACACCTTC. Its protein is CASSLSGTVNYGYTF.

The rearrangement joins TRBV29-1 to TRBJ2-7, with D possibly TRBD2 on 5 matching bases. CDR1 and CDR2 (germline): SQVTM, ANQGSEA. Trimming removed 5 bases at V and 4 bases at J, with 9 bases between. The CDR3 extends over 11 amino acids. The CDR3 spells CSVSWEYEQYF. In DNA form, the CDR3 reads TGCAGCGTTAGCTGGGAGTACGAGCAGTACTTC.

The chain joins TRBV6-5 to TRBJ2-7, with 10 positions matching TRBD1. The CDR3 runs to 14 residues. Trimming removed 9 bases from V and 3 bases from J; junction bases left unmatched: 8. The germline V gene has CDR1 MNHEY and CDR2 SVGAGI. The CDR3 sequence: CARLPRTGGYEQYF. CDR3 nucleotide sequence: TGTGCCAGACTTCCTAGGACAGGGGGCTACGAGCAGTACTTC.

The chain joins TRBV2 to TRBJ1-1; the D gene is possibly TRBD1 (6 bases). Germline V gene data show CDR1 as SNHLY and CDR2 as FYNNEI. The CDR3 runs to 15 residues. Trimming shortened V by 8 bases and J by 2 bases, and 18 bases separated the two germline ends. This CDR3 is CASPRGQGLNTEAFF. DNA for the CDR3: TGTGCCAGCCCCCGGGGGCAGGGACTAAACACTGAAGCTTTCTTT.

V gene TRBV4-1 combines with J gene TRBJ2-3; perhaps TRBD2 as D (6 bases). Germline V lookup: CDR1 MGHRA, CDR2 YSYEKL. Trimming shortened V by 4 bases and J by 3 bases, and 17 bases separated the two germline ends. CDR3 size: 16 residues. This CDR3 is CASSLPMSGYTDTQYF. The CDR3 DNA is TGCGCCAGCAGCCTCCCGATGAGCGGGTATACAGATACGCAGTATTTT.

The J gene is TRBJ2-2, the V gene TRBV10-3; 9 bases agree with TRBD1. Germline values: CDR1 ENHRY, CDR2 SYGVKD. J gave up 8 bases and V 10 bases, and 14 bases lay outside the gene matches. The CDR3 is 15 residues long. CDR3 bases: TGTGCCACCTACAGGGGGGACAGGGCAGATGGGGAGCTGTTTTTT. This encodes CATYRGDRADGELFF.

The genes are TRBV30 and TRBJ2-7, with a possible D match to TRBD2 (6 bases). This CDR3 is 16 amino acids long. Trimming left V 2 bases short and J 3 bases short, with 20 bases between. Germline V gene lookup returns CDR1 GTSNPN and CDR2 SVGIG (reference sequence). The CDR3 reads CAWSLARGPPFYEQYF. DNA of the CDR3: TGTGCCTGGAGTCTAGCGAGAGGTCCGCCGTTCTACGAGCAGTACTTC.

CDR3 bases: TGCGCCAGCAGCTTGGGTGGGGCCTCCTCTGGAAACACCATATATTTT. It specifies CASSLGGASSGNTIYF. The chain combines TRBV5-1 with TRBJ1-3; TRBD1 might be the D (5 bases). V gave up 0 bases and J gave up 0 bases, with 10 bases separating them. This CDR3 has 16 amino acids. CDR1 SGHRS and CDR2 YFSETQ come from the germline V gene.

This rearrangement joins TRBV11-2 to TRBJ1-3; tentative D call: TRBD1 (6 bases). The CDR3 loop spans 15 amino acids. Germline V lookup: CDR1 SGHAT, CDR2 FQNNGV. The ends were cut back, 5 bases at V and 0 bases at J, with 11 bases in the middle. Here the CDR3 reads CASSPTGSSGNTIYF. CDR3 nucleotides: TGTGCCAGCAGCCCAACAGGGAGCTCTGGAAACACCATATATTTT.

The V and J genes are TRBV6-5 and TRBJ2-7; D is uncertain. V lost 8 bases and J 5 bases, leaving 7 bases between the germline ends. The length of the CDR3 is 10 residues. Looked up from germline, CDR1 is MNHEY and CDR2 is SVGAGI. The CDR3, as DNA: TGTGCCAGCGGTTTAAACGAGCAGTACTTC. Translating gives CASGLNEQYF.

V is TRBV19 and J is TRBJ1-2, with a weak D call TRBD1 (5 bases). Germline CDR1 and CDR2: LNHDA and SQIVND (reference sequence). The CDR3 length is 15 residues. The V end was cut by 3 bases, the J end by 3 bases, with 14 bases between. The DNA for the CDR3 is TGTGCCAGTAGTATTCCGGACACCTCCTACTATGGCTACACCTTC. Protein: CASSIPDTSYYGYTF.

The chain links TRBV9 to TRBJ1-5, with TRBD1 as a possible D gene (6 bases). From germline, CDR1 is SGDLS and CDR2 YYNGEE. CDR3 size: 14 residues. V was pared by 2 bases and J by 8 bases, with 14 bases between. The chain's CDR3 is CASSVGGPKEPQHF. DNA for the CDR3: TGTGCCAGCAGCGTCGGGGGGCCGAAGGAGCCCCAGCATTTT.

The chain is built from TRBV14 and TRBJ2-3; D is ambiguous. V was trimmed by 0 bases and J by 3 bases, leaving 22 bases between them. Germline V CDR1 and CDR2: SGHDN, FVKESK. The CDR3 is made up of 19 amino acids. The CDR3 sequence: CASSQEVPSRGRYTDTQYF. Here the CDR3 DNA reads TGTGCCAGCAGCCAAGAGGTCCCCAGCAGAGGCAGATATACAGATACGCAGTATTTT.

J is TRBJ1-2 and V is TRBV6-1; TRBD1 aligns across 7 bases. The CDR3 has 18 residues. Germline loops: CDR1 MNHNS, CDR2 SASEGT. Losses at the gene ends were 2 bases for V and 7 bases for J; bases not matched to a gene: 19. Here the CDR3 reads CASSESGLIKGASRGYTF. The CDR3 nucleotides read TGTGCCAGCAGTGAATCCGGCCTTATAAAGGGGGCTTCGCGTGGCTACACCTTC.

The chain joins TRBV9 to TRBJ2-1, with TRBD1 as a possible D gene (5 bases). The CDR3 sequence is 16 residues long. With 4 bases removed from V and 2 bases from J, the gap between germline ends came to 16 bases. Germline V lookup: CDR1 SGDLS, CDR2 YYNGEE. CDR3 loop: CASSFSSDMTYNEQFF. The CDR3 DNA sequence: TGTGCCAGCAGCTTTAGCTCGGACATGACCTACAATGAGCAGTTCTTC.

The chain employs TRBV28 and TRBJ2-7; 12 bases match TRBD1. CDR3 size: 15 residues. Per the germline V gene, CDR1 is MDHEN and CDR2 is SYDVKM. V lost 2 bases and J lost 5; bases outside the gene matches: 4. Written as DNA, the CDR3 is TGTGCCAGCAGTTTACCCGGGACAGGGGGCGACGAGCAGTACTTC. Encoded protein: CASSLPGTGGDEQYF.

This clone has a handful of counts. This sequence joins TRBV9 and TRBJ1-2; 7 nucleotides line up with TRBD1. There are 17 residues in the CDR3. CDR1 is SGDLS, CDR2 YYNGEE, per germline. The trim removed 0 bases at V and 7 bases at J, leaving 15 bases unmatched. The CDR3 region is CASSVEFGGTGVFGYTF. Here the CDR3 DNA reads TGTGCCAGCAGCGTAGAATTTGGGGGAACAGGGGTCTTTGGCTACACCTTC.

The chain carries TRBV24-1 and TRBJ2-1, with D perhaps matching TRBD1 (5 bases). The germline V gene encodes CDR1 KGHDR and CDR2 SFDVKD. The CDR3 is 16 residues long. V lost 5 bases, J lost 0 bases, and 13 bases lay in between. CDR3 loop: CATSGSQGSSYNEQFF. Written as DNA, the CDR3 is TGTGCCACCAGTGGTTCTCAGGGTAGCTCCTACAATGAGCAGTTCTTC.

In its sample, this clone was seen once. The chain uses TRBV12-3 or TRBV12-4 and TRBJ2-3; D possibly corresponds to TRBD1 (6 bases). Trimming took off 4 bases at V and 6 bases at J, with 8 bases between the two ends. This CDR3 has 12 residues. The CDR3 region has the DNA TGTGCCAGCAGTTCCACAGGGGATACGCAGTATTTT. It is translated as CASSSTGDTQYF.